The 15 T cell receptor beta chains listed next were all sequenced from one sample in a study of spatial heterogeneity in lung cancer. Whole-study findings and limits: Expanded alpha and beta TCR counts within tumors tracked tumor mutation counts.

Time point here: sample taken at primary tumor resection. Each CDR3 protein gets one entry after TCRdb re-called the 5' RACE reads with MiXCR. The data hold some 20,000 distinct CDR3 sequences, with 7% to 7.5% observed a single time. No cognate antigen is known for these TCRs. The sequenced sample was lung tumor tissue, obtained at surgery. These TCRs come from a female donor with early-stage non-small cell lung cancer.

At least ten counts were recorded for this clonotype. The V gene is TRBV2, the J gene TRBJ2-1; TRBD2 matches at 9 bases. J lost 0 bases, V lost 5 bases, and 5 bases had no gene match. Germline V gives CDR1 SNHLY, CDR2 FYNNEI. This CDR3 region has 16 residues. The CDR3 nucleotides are TGTGCCAGCAGTTTTCTTAGCGGGAGCTCCTACAATGAGCAGTTCTTC. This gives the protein CASSFLSGSSYNEQFF.

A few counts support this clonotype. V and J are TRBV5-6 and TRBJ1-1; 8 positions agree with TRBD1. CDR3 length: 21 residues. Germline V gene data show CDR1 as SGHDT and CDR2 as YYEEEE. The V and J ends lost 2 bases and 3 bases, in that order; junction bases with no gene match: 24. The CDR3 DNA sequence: TGTGCCAGCAGCTTACACAACCGGTGGGACAGGAGCCCTCCGGGGGACACTGAAGCTTTCTTT. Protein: CASSLHNRWDRSPPGDTEAFF.

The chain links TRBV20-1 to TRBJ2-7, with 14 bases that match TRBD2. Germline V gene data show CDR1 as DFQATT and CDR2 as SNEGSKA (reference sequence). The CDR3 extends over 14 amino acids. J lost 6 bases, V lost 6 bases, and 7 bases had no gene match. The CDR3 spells CSATTGTSGGEQYF. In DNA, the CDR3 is TGCAGTGCAACCACCGGGACTAGCGGGGGCGAGCAGTACTTC.

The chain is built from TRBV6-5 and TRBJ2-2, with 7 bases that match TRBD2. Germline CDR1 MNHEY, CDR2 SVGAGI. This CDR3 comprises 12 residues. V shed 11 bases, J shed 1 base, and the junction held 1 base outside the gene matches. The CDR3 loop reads CAGGENTGELFF. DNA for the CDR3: TGTGCCGGGGGGGAGAACACCGGGGAGCTGTTTTTT.

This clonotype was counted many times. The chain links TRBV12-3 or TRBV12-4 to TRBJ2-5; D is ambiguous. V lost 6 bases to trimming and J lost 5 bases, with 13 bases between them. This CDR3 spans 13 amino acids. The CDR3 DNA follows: TGTGCCAGCAGGGAAGAGGCCGCGGAGACCCAGTACTTC. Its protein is CASREEAAETQYF.

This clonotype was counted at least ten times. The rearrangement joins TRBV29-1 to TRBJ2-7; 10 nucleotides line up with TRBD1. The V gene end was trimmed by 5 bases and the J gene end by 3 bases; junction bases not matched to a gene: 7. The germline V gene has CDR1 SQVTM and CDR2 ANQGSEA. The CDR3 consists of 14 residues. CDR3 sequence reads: CSVKAGTGVYEQYF. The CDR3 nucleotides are TGCAGCGTTAAAGCTGGGACAGGGGTCTACGAGCAGTACTTC.

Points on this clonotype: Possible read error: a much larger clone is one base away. The CDR3 region is CASSRTGGGEKLVF. The CDR3, as DNA: TGTGCCAGCAGCCGGACAGGGGGCGGTGAAAAACTGGTTTTT. The chain uses TRBV7-2 and TRBJ1-4; 11 positions agree with TRBD1. This CDR3 has 14 amino acids. CDR1 and CDR2 from the germline V gene are SGHTA and FQGNSA. The complete variable domain, with remaining parts taken from reference TRBV7-2 and TRBJ1-4, reads GAGVSQSPSNKVTEKGKDVELRCDPISGHTALYWYRQSLGQGLEFLIYFQGNSAPDKSGLPSDRFSAERTGGSVSTLTIQRTQQEDSAVYLCASSRTGGGEKLVFGSGTQLSVL.

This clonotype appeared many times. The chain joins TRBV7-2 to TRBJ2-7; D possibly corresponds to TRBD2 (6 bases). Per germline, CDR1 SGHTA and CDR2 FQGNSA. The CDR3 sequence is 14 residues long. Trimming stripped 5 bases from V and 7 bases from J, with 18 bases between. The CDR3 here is CASSPPGTAGEQYF. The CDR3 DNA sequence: TGTGCCAGCAGCCCCCCTGGGACTGCGGGGGAGCAGTACTTC.

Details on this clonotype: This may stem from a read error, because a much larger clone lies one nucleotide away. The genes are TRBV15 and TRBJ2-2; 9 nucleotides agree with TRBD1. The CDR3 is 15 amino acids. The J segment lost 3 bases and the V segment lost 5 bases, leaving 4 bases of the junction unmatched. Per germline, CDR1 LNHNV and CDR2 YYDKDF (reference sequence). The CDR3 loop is CATSYGTGYTGELFF. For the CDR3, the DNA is TGTGCCACCAGCTACGGGACAGGGTACACCGGGGAGCTGTTTTTT.

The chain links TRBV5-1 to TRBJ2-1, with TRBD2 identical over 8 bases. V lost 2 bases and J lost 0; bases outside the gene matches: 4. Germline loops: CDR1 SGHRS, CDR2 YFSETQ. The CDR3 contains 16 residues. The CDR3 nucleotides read TGCGCCAGCAGCTTCCTAAGCGGGGGCTCCTACAATGAGCAGTTCTTC. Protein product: CASSFLSGGSYNEQFF.

DNA of the CDR3: TGTGCCAGCAGCTTGTACAGGGATTCCTACGAGCAGTACTTC. Amino acid sequence: CASSLYRDSYEQYF. J is TRBJ2-7 and V is TRBV7-2; a possible D gene is TRBD1 (6 bases). CDR1 and CDR2 (germline): SGHTA, FQGNSA. The ends were cut back, 3 bases at V and 1 base at J, with 10 bases in the middle. The CDR3 totals 14 residues.

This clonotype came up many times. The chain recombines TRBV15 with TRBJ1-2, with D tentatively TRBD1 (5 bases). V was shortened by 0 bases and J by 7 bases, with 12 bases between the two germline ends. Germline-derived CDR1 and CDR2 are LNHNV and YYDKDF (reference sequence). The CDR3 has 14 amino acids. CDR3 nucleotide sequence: TGTGCCACCAGCAGAGATACACAGGCTGGTGGCTACACCTTC. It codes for CATSRDTQAGGYTF. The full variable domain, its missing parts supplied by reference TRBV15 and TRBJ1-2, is DAMVIQNPRYQVTQFGKPVTLSCSQTLNHNVMYWYQQKSSQAPKLLFHYYDKDFNNEADTPDNFQSRRPNTSFCFLDIRSPGLGDTAMYLCATSRDTQAGGYTFGSGTRLTVV.

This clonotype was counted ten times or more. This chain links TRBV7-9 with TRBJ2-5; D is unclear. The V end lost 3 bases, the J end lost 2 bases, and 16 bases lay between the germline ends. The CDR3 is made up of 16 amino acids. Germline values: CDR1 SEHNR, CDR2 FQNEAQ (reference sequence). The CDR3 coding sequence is TGTGCCAGCAGCTTGGCTCCATTGACTGGGCAAGAGACCCAGTACTTC. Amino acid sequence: CASSLAPLTGQETQYF.

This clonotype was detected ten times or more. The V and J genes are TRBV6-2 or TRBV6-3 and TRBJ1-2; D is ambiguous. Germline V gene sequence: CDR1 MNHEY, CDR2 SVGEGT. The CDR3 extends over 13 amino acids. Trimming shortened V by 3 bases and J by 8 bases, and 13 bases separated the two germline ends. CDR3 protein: CASSYRLSAGYTF. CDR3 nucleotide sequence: TGTGCCAGCAGTTATAGGCTCTCGGCGGGCTACACCTTC.

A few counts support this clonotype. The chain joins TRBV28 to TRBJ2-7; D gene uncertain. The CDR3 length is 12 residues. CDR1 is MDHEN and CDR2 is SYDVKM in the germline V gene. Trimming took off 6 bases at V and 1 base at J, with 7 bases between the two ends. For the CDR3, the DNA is TGTGCCAGCAGCCTTTGGTCCTACGAGCAGTACTTC. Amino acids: CASSLWSYEQYF.